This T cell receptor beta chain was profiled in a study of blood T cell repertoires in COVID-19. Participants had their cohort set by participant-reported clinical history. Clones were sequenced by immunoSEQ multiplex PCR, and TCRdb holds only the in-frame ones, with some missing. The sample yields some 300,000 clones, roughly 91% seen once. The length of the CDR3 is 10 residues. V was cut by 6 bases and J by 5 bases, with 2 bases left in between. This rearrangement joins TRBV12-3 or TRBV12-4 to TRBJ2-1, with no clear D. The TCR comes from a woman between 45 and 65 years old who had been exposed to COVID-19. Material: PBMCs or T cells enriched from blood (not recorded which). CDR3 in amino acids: CASSNNEQFF. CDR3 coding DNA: TGTGCCAGCAGCAACAATGAGCAGTTCTTC.